A single sample is the source of the 30 T cell receptor beta chains below, sequenced in a study of blood T cells in healthy people across ages. Alongside a J-beta primer mix, a sample-barcoded 5' primer served in a second PCR lasting 7 to 11 cycles. TCRdb reanalysed the 5' RACE reads using MiXCR and keeps one entry per CDR3 protein. This sample has 700,000 to 850,000 distinct CDR3 sequences, with 53% found just once. Sample: blood. Receptors originate from an older man in good health.

With regard to this clonotype: Given a much more abundant clone one base away, this may be a read error. This chain connects TRBV7-8 to TRBJ2-7, with TRBD1 matching 7 bases. The closer fit of TRBJ2-5 to the DNA end suggests the J call may be wrong. Germline V gives CDR1 SGHVS, CDR2 FQNEAQ. This CDR3 region has 13 residues. CDR3 sequence reads: CASSFTGAETQYF. CDR3 sequence (DNA): TGTGCCAGCAGCTTCACAGGGGCGGAGACCCAGTACTTC.

The V gene is TRBV29-1, the J gene TRBJ2-3, with TRBD1 matching over 9 bases. Per germline, CDR1 SQVTM and CDR2 ANQGSEA. The ends lost 6 bases at V and 6 bases at J; junction bases unmatched: 7. This CDR3 has 13 amino acids. The CDR3 sequence is CSVDRQGGDTQYF. The CDR3 DNA reads TGCAGCGTGGACCGACAGGGGGGGGATACGCAGTATTTT.

V and J are TRBV5-1 and TRBJ1-1; no firm D call. Trimming removed 0 bases from V and 6 bases from J, with 9 bases in between. The CDR3 has 13 residues. The germline gives CDR1 SGHRS, CDR2 YFSETQ. The CDR3 reads CASSLADRPEAFF. As DNA, the CDR3 is TGCGCCAGCAGCTTGGCCGACCGACCTGAAGCTTTCTTT.

The chain couples TRBV12-3 or TRBV12-4 to TRBJ2-3; 12 bases match TRBD1. Losses at the gene ends were 5 bases for V and 14 bases for J; bases not matched to a gene: 14. This CDR3 spans 15 amino acids. The CDR3 spells CASSHGDRGHRYAYF. CDR3 nucleotides: TGTGCCAGCAGTCATGGGGACAGGGGGCACAGATACGCGTATTTT.

This clonotype has a handful of counts. This sequence joins TRBV12-3 or TRBV12-4 and TRBJ2-7; D unclear. Trimming pared 2 bases from V and 2 bases from J, leaving 7 bases between. This CDR3 region has 13 residues. CDR3 bases: TGTGCCAGCAGTTTAAGAGTCGCCTACGAGCAGTACTTC. Its protein is CASSLRVAYEQYF.

J is TRBJ1-1 and V is TRBV5-1; 8 bases are a match to TRBD1. There are 15 residues in the CDR3. Germline CDR1 is SGHRS and CDR2 is YFSETQ. J was trimmed by 3 bases and V by 4 bases; bases with no gene match: 8. Here the CDR3 reads CASSLGQGLYTEAFF. CDR3 nucleotide sequence: TGCGCCAGCAGCCTCGGACAGGGTTTGTACACTGAAGCTTTCTTT.

The chain links TRBV20-1 to TRBJ2-1, with D possibly being TRBD2 (5 bases). The CDR3 has 14 residues. V was pared by 5 bases and J by 6 bases, with 17 bases between. CDR1 and CDR2 from the germline V gene are DFQATT and SNEGSKA (reference sequence). CDR3 coding DNA: TGCAGTGCTCGGGTCGACGGACTCTCCAATGAGCAGTTCTTC. The encoded protein is CSARVDGLSNEQFF.

This clonotype was counted a few times. V and J are TRBV7-2 and TRBJ2-1; no firm D call. CDR3 size: 14 residues. Germline assignment: CDR1 SGHTA and CDR2 FQGNSA. V was cut by 7 bases and J by 6 bases, with 16 bases left in between. CDR3 in DNA: TGTGCCAGCACCGCGGTCGAGACTCGCAATGAGCAGTTCTTC. Translating gives CASTAVETRNEQFF.

This clonotype was detected only a few times. The gene calls are TRBV6-5 and TRBJ2-7; TRBD1 matches 7 bases. The germline gives CDR1 MNHEY, CDR2 SVGAGI. With V trimmed by 10 bases and J by 0 bases, 6 bases remained unmatched. The CDR3 length is 13 residues. In DNA form, the CDR3 reads TGTGCCACCACCGGGACAGTCTCCTACGAGCAGTACTTC. This codes for CATTGTVSYEQYF.

This sequence joins TRBV9 and TRBJ2-1, with 8 bases identical to TRBD1. V lost 0 bases to trimming and J lost 5 bases; unmatched junction nucleotides: 7. The CDR3 is 16 amino acids. CDR1 and CDR2 from the germline V gene are SGDLS and YYNGEE. The CDR3: CASSVAGGAWDNEQFF. The CDR3 DNA reads TGTGCCAGCAGCGTAGCAGGGGGCGCATGGGACAATGAGCAGTTCTTC.

The chain recombines TRBV5-5 with TRBJ2-7, with 8 bases aligning to TRBD1. The CDR3 covers 17 residues. The germline V gene has CDR1 SGHKS and CDR2 YYEKEE (reference sequence). V dropped 3 bases and J dropped 5; count of bases not matched to a gene: 16. CDR3 sequence: CASSSKPTTGAINEQYF. The CDR3 nucleotides read TGTGCCAGCAGCTCCAAACCCACGACAGGGGCGATCAACGAGCAGTACTTC. The whole variable domain, filled in from reference TRBV5-5 and TRBJ2-7, reads DAGVTQSPTHLIKTRGQQVTLRCSPISGHKSVSWYQQVLGQGPQFIFQYYEKEERGRGNFPDRFSARQFPNYSSELNVNALLLGDSALYLCASSSKPTTGAINEQYFGPGTRLTVT.

In its sample, this clonotype was seen a few times. The chain recombines TRBV12-3 or TRBV12-4 with TRBJ2-7; D not resolved. The assigned J gene may be wrong: the sequence end matches TRBJ2-5 better. The CDR3 is 12 residues long. The CDR3 DNA sequence: TGTGCCAGCAGTTTACTAGTCGGGACCCAGTACTTC. Amino acid sequence: CASSLLVGTQYF.

This clonotype was picked up a small number of times. In DNA, the CDR3 is TGTGCCAGCAGCCAAGAGCGGTGGAGCACTGAAGCTTTCTTT. Encoded protein: CASSQERWSTEAFF. The chain has TRBV14 and TRBJ1-1; D remains unclear. Deletions cut 0 bases from V and 4 bases from J, with 9 bases between. Germline V gives CDR1 SGHDN, CDR2 FVKESK. This CDR3 contains 14 residues.

This clonotype is a singleton in its sample. The rearrangement joins TRBV18 to TRBJ1-1; 9 bases are a match to TRBD1. CDR3 size: 16 residues. The germline CDR1 and CDR2 sequences are KGHSH and LQKENI. The V gene end was trimmed by 1 base and the J gene end by 5 bases; junction bases not matched to a gene: 8. CDR3 region: CASSPLFGDRATEAFF. CDR3 nucleotide sequence: TGTGCCAGCTCACCACTTTTCGGGGACAGGGCGACTGAAGCTTTCTTT.

The chain uses TRBV4-1 and TRBJ1-5; D might be TRBD1 (5 bases). CDR1 and CDR2 from the germline V gene are MGHRA and YSYEKL. V was shortened by 4 bases and J by 4 bases, with 11 bases between the two germline ends. The CDR3 totals 14 residues. DNA of the CDR3: TGCGCCAGCAGCCCGGGGGTGGGTAATCAGCCCCAGCATTTT. Its protein is CASSPGVGNQPQHF.

Only a few counts were recorded for this clonotype. The chain carries TRBV12-3 or TRBV12-4 and TRBJ1-6; weak D call: TRBD1 (5 bases). Trimming cost V 5 bases and J 10 bases, with 15 bases left between them. CDR3 length: 14 residues. CDR3 protein: CASSRDSRGSPLHF. The CDR3 DNA reads as TGTGCCAGCAGTCGAGACAGCCGGGGGTCACCCCTCCACTTT.

The chain links TRBV7-3 to TRBJ2-6, with D hard to call. CDR3 length equals 15 residues. Trimming removed 5 bases at V and 0 bases at J, with 8 bases between. Germline V lookup: CDR1 SGHTA, CDR2 FQGTGA. This chain's CDR3 is CASSQQSSGANVLTF. The DNA of the CDR3 is TGTGCCAGCAGCCAACAAAGCTCTGGGGCCAACGTCCTGACTTTC.

CDR3 protein: CASSQDRATGQPQHF. Here the CDR3 DNA reads TGTGCCAGCAGCCAAGATAGGGCTACCGGGCAGCCCCAGCATTTT. The rearrangement uses TRBV4-2 and TRBJ1-5; D not certain. The CDR3 runs to 15 residues. Per germline, CDR1 LGHNA and CDR2 YNFKEQ. V was pared by 0 bases and J by 7 bases, with 13 bases between.

This clonotype came up a few times. The chain combines TRBV29-1 with TRBJ2-7; 7 bases fit TRBD2. The CDR3 has 13 residues. V was clipped by 6 bases and J by 6 bases; unmatched bases: 11. Germline CDR1 SQVTM, CDR2 ANQGSEA. The CDR3 protein is CSVGWAGEGEQYF. The CDR3 DNA is TGCAGCGTGGGATGGGCGGGAGAGGGCGAGCAGTACTTC.

The genes are TRBV6-1 and TRBJ1-6; 7 nucleotides agree with TRBD1. J was trimmed by 5 bases and V by 2 bases; bases with no gene match: 9. The CDR3 sequence is 17 residues long. Per germline, CDR1 MNHNS and CDR2 SASEGT. The DNA of the CDR3 is TGTGCCAGCAGTGAACCACCAGGGGGAAGGGATAATTCACCCCTCCACTTT. Its translation: CASSEPPGGRDNSPLHF.

This clonotype occurred once. V gene TRBV6-1 combines with J gene TRBJ2-7, with 8 nucleotides matching TRBD1. The junction had 9 bases not matched to a gene; V was cut back by 9 bases and J by 2 bases. The CDR3 contains 14 residues. Germline V gene sequence: CDR1 MNHNS, CDR2 SASEGT. CDR3 loop: CASRWDRPTYEQYF. The CDR3 nucleotides read TGTGCCAGTAGGTGGGACAGGCCAACCTACGAGCAGTACTTC.

As for this clonotype: At one end, the junction sequence differs from germline, possibly due to a read error. V is TRBV12-3 or TRBV12-4 and J is TRBJ2-1; tentative D call: TRBD2 (5 bases). The CDR3 length is 15 residues. CDR3 in amino acids: CAGSYSDPAYNEQFF. CDR3 DNA: TGTGCCGGCAGTTATAGCGACCCAGCCTACAATGAGCAGTTCTTC.

The rearrangement joins TRBV5-4 to TRBJ2-1; TRBD2 matches at 10 bases. V lost 4 bases and J lost 7; bases outside the gene matches: 11. Germline V lookup: CDR1 SGHNT, CDR2 YYREEE (reference sequence). CDR3 length equals 16 residues. The CDR3 DNA sequence: TGTGCCAGCAGCACCACAGCGGGAGGGCCGGAGAATGAGCAGTTCTTC. Translating gives CASSTTAGGPENEQFF.

V gene TRBV5-1 combines with J gene TRBJ1-1; no clear D. The CDR3 length is 15 residues. V was trimmed by 4 bases and J by 3 bases, leaving 16 bases between them. The germline CDR1 and CDR2 sequences are SGHRS and YFSETQ. The CDR3 region is CASSPDGERDTEAFF. The CDR3 coding sequence is TGCGCCAGCAGCCCTGACGGGGAGAGAGACACTGAAGCTTTCTTT.

The CDR3 DNA reads TGTGCCAGCAGCGGGTTGAGTGAGCAGTACTTC. This sequence encodes CASSGLSEQYF. V gene TRBV5-5 combines with J gene TRBJ2-5; D uncertain. Germline V CDR1 and CDR2: SGHKS, YYEKEE (reference sequence). This CDR3 contains 11 residues. Trimming took 4 bases from V and 11 from J, leaving 12 bases between them.

The chain is built from TRBV25-1 and TRBJ2-3; TRBD2 matches at 7 bases. V was clipped by 1 base and J by 10 bases; unmatched bases: 8. Germline V gene lookup returns CDR1 MGHDK and CDR2 SYGVNS. This CDR3 comprises 14 residues. CDR3 sequence: CASSEWGTGGAQYF. In DNA, the CDR3 is TGTGCCAGCAGTGAATGGGGGACTGGGGGGGCGCAGTATTTT. The whole variable domain, remainder taken from reference TRBV25-1 and TRBJ2-3, is EADIYQTPRYLVIGTGKKITLECSQTMGHDKMYWYQQDPGMELHLIHYSYGVNSTEKGDLSSESTVSRIRTEHFPLTLESARPSHTSQYLCASSEWGTGGAQYFGPGTRLTVL.

This clonotype was seen a few times. V gene TRBV9 combines with J gene TRBJ2-7; TRBD2 matches 8 bases. The CDR3 extends over 14 amino acids. Germline V gene sequence: CDR1 SGDLS, CDR2 YYNGEE. V shed 4 bases, J shed 6 bases, and the junction held 9 bases outside the gene matches. CDR3: CASSRGGRQAEQYF. In DNA, the CDR3 is TGTGCCAGCAGCCGGGGCGGGAGGCAGGCCGAGCAGTACTTC.

This clonotype turned up a few times. This chain uses TRBV15 with TRBJ2-7; D not certain. TRBJ2-5 matches the DNA end more closely, so the J call is doubtful. This CDR3 contains 15 residues. The germline CDR1 and CDR2 sequences are LNHNV and YYDKDF (reference sequence). CDR3 nucleotide sequence: TGTGCCACCAGCAGAGCCTCTCCCAGCGCGGAGACCCAGTACTTC. Encoded protein: CATSRASPSAETQYF.

The V gene is TRBV7-2, the J gene TRBJ2-7; D may be TRBD2 (5 bases). The CDR3 sequence is 15 residues long. Germline loops: CDR1 SGHTA, CDR2 FQGNSA. Trimming left V 1 base short and J 4 bases short, with 14 bases between. The CDR3 is CASSLGSGLSYEQYF. CDR3 DNA: TGTGCCAGCAGCTTAGGGAGCGGTCTCAGTTACGAGCAGTACTTC.

This clonotype was observed a single time. The chain has TRBV7-2 and TRBJ1-2; a weak D match, TRBD1 (5 bases). Per germline, CDR1 SGHTA and CDR2 FQGNSA. This CDR3 is 15 amino acids long. V was cut by 7 bases and J by 4 bases, with 19 bases left in between. The CDR3 region is CASNWAGQLPYGYTF. CDR3 bases: TGTGCCAGCAACTGGGCGGGGCAGCTACCCTATGGCTACACCTTC.